This is a list of T cell receptor beta chains from one sample in a study of cytomegalovirus exposure and HLA in healthy donors. The assay was immunoSEQ multiplex PCR, and TCRdb's table has in-frame clones only and misses some. Here the sample spans over 120,000 clones, around four fifths being singletons. Sequenced sample: PBMCs. These receptors were taken from a female donor in good health and CMV-seronegative. CDR3s include the opening cysteine and the closing phenylalanine or tryptophan. A D gene is named only where the DNA matches it firmly. Part of the rows lack a size; the others show once, few, many or a class for expanded clones.

TRBD1,NA,TRBV2,TRBJ2-1,CASSEVQGDHNEQFF,TGTGCCAGCAGTGAGGTTCAGGGGGACCACAATGAGCAGTTCTTC
NA,few,TRBV5-1,TRBJ2-2,CASSLGVNTGELFF,TGCGCCAGCAGCTTGGGAGTTAACACCGGGGAGCTGTTTTTT
TRBD1,NA,TRBV7-3,TRBJ2-5,CASSLGQGVEETQYF,TGTGCCAGCAGCTTAGGGCAGGGGGTAGAAGAGACCCAGTACTTC
NA,NA,TRBV7-7,TRBJ2-3,CASSPGLSSTDTQYF,TGTGCCAGCAGCCCTGGACTATCGAGCACAGATACGCAGTATTTT
NA,NA,TRBV15,TRBJ1-2,CATSRDSSDYGYTF,TGTGCCACCAGCAGAGATTCTTCCGACTATGGCTACACCTTC
NA,NA,TRBV6-5,TRBJ1-5,CATRGLGSNQPQHF,TGTGCCACCCGAGGGCTTGGGAGCAATCAGCCCCAGCATTTT
NA,once,TRBV11-3,TRBJ2-3,CASSSRPGGGTDTQYF,TGTGCCAGCAGCTCCCGACCGGGTGGTGGGACAGATACGCAGTATTTT
NA,NA,TRBV27,TRBJ2-7,CASSLYPGSEQYF,TGTGCCAGCAGTTTATATCCGGGGTCCGAGCAGTACTTC
TRBD2,NA,TRBV7-8,TRBJ2-1,CASSSGLVMGEQFF,TGTGCCAGCAGCTCGGGACTAGTCATGGGGGAGCAGTTCTTC
NA,few,TRBV4-1,TRBJ1-5,CASSPREGGNQPQHF,TGCGCCAGCAGCCCCAGGGAAGGCGGCAATCAGCCCCAGCATTTT
NA,NA,TRBV27,TRBJ1-1,CASSFHRATEAFF,TGTGCCAGCAGTTTTCACAGGGCCACTGAAGCTTTCTTT
NA,NA,TRBV29-1,TRBJ2-2,CSVGSRLTGELFF,TGCAGCGTTGGATCCAGACTCACCGGGGAGCTGTTTTTT
TRBD2,NA,TRBV2,TRBJ2-2,CASSPSSGRVTGELFF,TGTGCCAGCAGCCCATCTAGCGGGAGAGTCACCGGGGAGCTGTTTTTT
TRBD2,once,TRBV6-1,TRBJ2-7,CASIPLAGGSYEQYF,TGTGCCAGCATCCCACTTGCGGGAGGGTCCTACGAGCAGTACTTC
NA,few,TRBV10-3,TRBJ1-3,CAISETQSSGNTIYF,TGTGCCATCAGTGAGACACAAAGCTCTGGAAACACCATATATTTT
TRBD1,NA,TRBV10-3,TRBJ2-7,CAILGSGQGTYEQYF,TGTGCCATCCTAGGGTCCGGACAGGGGACCTACGAGCAGTACTTC
TRBD1,few,TRBV6-6,TRBJ1-3,CASSLGQVATGNTIYF,TGTGCCAGCAGTTTGGGACAGGTCGCGACTGGAAACACCATATATTTT
NA,NA,TRBV28,TRBJ2-7,CASRPSGRTTYEQYF,TGTGCCAGCAGGCCATCGGGCAGGACAACCTACGAGCAGTACTTC
NA,NA,TRBV7-2,TRBJ1-3,CASSHLRGGNTIYF,TGTGCCAGCAGCCATCTAAGGGGGGGAAACACCATATATTTT
TRBD2,NA,TRBV4-1,TRBJ2-1,CASSQDSGGGAYNEQFF,TGCGCCAGCAGCCAAGATTCAGGCGGGGGGGCCTACAATGAGCAGTTCTTC
NA,NA,TRBV4-2,TRBJ1-4,CASSQDNQNEKLFF,TGTGCCAGCAGCCAAGATAACCAGAATGAAAAACTGTTTTTT
TRBD1,NA,TRBV5-1,TRBJ1-1,CASSLTGGAFDTEAFF,TGCGCCAGCAGCTTAACAGGGGGCGCTTTCGACACTGAAGCTTTCTTT
NA,NA,TRBV5-1,TRBJ2-7,CASSFGTSREQYF,TGCGCCAGCAGCTTTGGGACTTCCCGCGAGCAGTACTTC
NA,NA,TRBV5-1,TRBJ1-1,CASSPGGGTEAFF,TGCGCCAGCAGCCCGGGAGGGGGCACTGAAGCTTTCTTT
NA,NA,TRBV19,TRBJ2-2,CASSSTSSSNTGELFF,TGTGCCAGTAGTAGCACCTCTAGTTCTAACACCGGGGAGCTGTTTTTT
NA,once,TRBV27,TRBJ2-3,CASTSTDTQYF,TGTGCCAGCACAAGCACAGATACGCAGTATTTT
NA,NA,TRBV6-1,TRBJ1-1,CASNGMGVGNTEAFF,TGTGCCAGCAACGGTATGGGAGTGGGGAACACTGAAGCTTTCTTT
NA,NA,TRBV7-2,TRBJ1-6,CASSLDGMGDYNSPLHF,TGTGCCAGCAGCTTAGACGGGATGGGAGATTATAATTCACCCCTCCACTTT
NA,NA,TRBV30,TRBJ1-3,CAWNRGISGNTIYF,TGTGCCTGGAATCGGGGGATCTCTGGAAACACCATATATTTT
NA,NA,TRBV19,TRBJ1-4,CASKTRPGNEKLFF,TGTGCCAGTAAAACCCGCCCGGGTAATGAAAAACTGTTTTTT
TRBD1,NA,TRBV4-2,TRBJ1-2,CASSQDIRGPLNYGYTF,TGTGCCAGCAGCCAAGACATCAGGGGGCCTTTGAACTATGGCTACACCTTC
TRBD2,NA,TRBV4-3,TRBJ2-7,CASSQDSPGGASEQYF,TGCGCCAGCAGCCAAGATTCCCCCGGGGGGGCATCCGAGCAGTACTTC
NA,few,TRBV14,TRBJ2-7,CASSQELFAYEQYF,TGTGCCAGCAGCCAAGAATTGTTCGCCTACGAGCAGTACTTC
NA,NA,TRBV2,TRBJ1-1,CASSRETGAFF,TGTGCCAGCAGCCGAGAGACGGGAGCTTTCTTT
NA,NA,TRBV4-1,TRBJ2-5,CASSRKGGTPVTQYF,TGCGCCAGCAGCCGAAAGGGGGGGACTCCGGTGACCCAGTACTTC
NA,NA,TRBV9,TRBJ2-2,CASSLGGPGAGELFF,TGTGCCAGCAGCCTCGGGGGACCGGGGGCCGGGGAGCTGTTTTTT
TRBD1,NA,TRBV11-2,TRBJ2-7,CASSRTGTGVYEQYF,TGTGCCAGCAGCCGTACCGGGACAGGGGTCTACGAGCAGTACTTC
NA,NA,TRBV5-6,TRBJ1-2,CASSGQGMAYGYTF,TGTGCCAGCAGCGGCCAGGGGATGGCCTATGGCTACACCTTC
TRBD1,NA,TRBV5-6,TRBJ1-2,CASSPERQGGGYTF,TGTGCCAGCAGCCCTGAGCGGCAGGGGGGCGGCTACACCTTC
TRBD1,NA,TRBV16,TRBJ1-2,CASSQNTDRGGYGYPF,TGTGCCAGCAGCCAAAATACCGACAGGGGAGGCTATGGCTACCCCTTC